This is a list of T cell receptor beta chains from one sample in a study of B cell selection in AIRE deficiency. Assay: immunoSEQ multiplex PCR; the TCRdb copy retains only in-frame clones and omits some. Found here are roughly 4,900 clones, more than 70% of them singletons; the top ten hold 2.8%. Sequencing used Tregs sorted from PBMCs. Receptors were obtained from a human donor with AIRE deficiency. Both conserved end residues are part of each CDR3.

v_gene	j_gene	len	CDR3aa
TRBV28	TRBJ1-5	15	CASSHRGAFNQPQHF
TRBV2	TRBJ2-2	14	CASSERGRTGELFF
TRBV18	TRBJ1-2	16	CASSPTPRQAEGGYTF
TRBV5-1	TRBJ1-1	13	CASSLEQGTEAFF
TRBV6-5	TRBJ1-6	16	CASSYSRAFYNSPLHF
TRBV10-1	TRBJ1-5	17	CASSESGTGVSNQPQHF
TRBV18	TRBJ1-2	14	CASSPRDTIYGYTF
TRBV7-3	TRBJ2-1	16	CASSPSRIAPYNEQFF
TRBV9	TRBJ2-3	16	CASSLGTSGSTDTQYF
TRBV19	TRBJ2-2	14	CASSIVSGSGELFF
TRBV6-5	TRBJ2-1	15	CASKPGTVPYNEQFF
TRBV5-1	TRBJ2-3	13	CASSLRRTDTQYF
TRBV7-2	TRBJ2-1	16	CASSLAPWRGGNEQFF
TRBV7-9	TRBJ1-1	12	CASSLVIGKAFF
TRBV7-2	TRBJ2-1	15	CASSLAEGSYNEQFF
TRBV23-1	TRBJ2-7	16	CASSQSGAIWAYEQYF
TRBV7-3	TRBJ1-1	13	CASSLMGITEAFF
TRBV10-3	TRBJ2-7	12	CANRRSSYEQYF
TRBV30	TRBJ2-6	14	CAWTPGSGANVLTF
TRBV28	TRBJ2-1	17	CASSSLAGGDLSNEQFF
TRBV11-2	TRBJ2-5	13	CASSTSARETQYF
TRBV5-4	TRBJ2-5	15	CASSTRTGQQETQYF
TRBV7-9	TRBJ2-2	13	CASSLFETGELFF
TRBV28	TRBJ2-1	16	CASSSLTGTAYNEQFF
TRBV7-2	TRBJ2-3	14	CASSPSPHADTQYF
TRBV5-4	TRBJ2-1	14	CASSVGLARDEQFF
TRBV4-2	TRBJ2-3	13	CASSLLSGATQYF
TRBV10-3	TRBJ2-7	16	CAISVTRGSWVEEQYF
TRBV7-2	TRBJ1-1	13	CASSFAGNTEAFF
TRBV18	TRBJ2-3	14	CASSPVISTSQRYF
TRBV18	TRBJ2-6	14	CASSPGTASGVLTF
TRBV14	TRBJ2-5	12	CASSALWGTQYF
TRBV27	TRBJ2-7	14	CASSSLGTHYEQYF
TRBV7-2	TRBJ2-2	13	CASSLGRTGELFF
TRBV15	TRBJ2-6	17	CATSVQRRGAGANVLTF